This T cell receptor beta chain was captured in a study of somatic mutations in cytotoxic T cells in rheumatoid arthritis. Study-level points and caveats: Significant differences in CD8+ T-cell clonality were not found between rheumatoid arthritis patients and healthy controls (age-matched).

Using positive magnetic bead selection on an AutoMACS, CD4+ and CD8+ cells were isolated, after which their purity was checked by flow cytometry. This clone has a single count. What it binds is not known. CDR1 is LGHNA, CDR2 YNFKEQ, per germline. J was trimmed by 4 bases and V by 1 base; bases with no gene match: 4. The CDR3 is made up of 17 amino acids. Libraries were prepared by immunoSEQ multiplex PCR; TCRdb keeps only in-frame clonotypes and omits some of them. The sample yields tens of thousands of clones, 78% seen once. Specimen: CD8+ T cells sorted from blood. The chain recombines TRBV4-2 with TRBJ2-3, with TRBD2 identical over 14 bases. This clonotype was sampled from an adult with rheumatoid arthritis. The CDR3 region is CASSQGTSGGRPDTQYF. The CDR3 DNA reads as TGTGCCAGCAGCCAAGGGACTAGCGGGGGGCGGCCAGATACGCAGTATTTT.